This T cell receptor (beta chain) was documented in a study of blood T cell repertoires in COVID-19. About the study: PBMCs, B-cell-depleted T cells, or T cells provided the cDNA or gDNA that made up the material.

TCRdb's table, derived via immunoSEQ multiplex PCR, lists solely in-frame clones and lacks some. The top ten hold roughly 8.6% of the sample, which has about 260,000 clones, approximately 80% seen once. This clonotype originated in a human donor in a cohort sampled during active COVID-19. The sequenced sample was peripheral blood.

In DNA, the CDR3 is TGTGCCAGCAGCCTACAGGGAGGGGAGCTGTTTTTT. The encoded protein is CASSLQGGELFF. V gene TRBV6-5 combines with J gene TRBJ2-2; a weak D match, TRBD1 (6 bases). The V end was cut by 6 bases, the J end by 8 bases, with 10 bases between. This CDR3 spans 12 amino acids. Per the germline V gene, CDR1 is MNHEY and CDR2 is SVGAGI.